Listed below are T cell receptor beta chains from one sample, sequenced in a study of blood T cell repertoires in COVID-19. The table came from immunoSEQ multiplex PCR; TCRdb's copy has only in-frame clones and leaves some out. The table has around 18,000 clones, over 75% seen once; the top ten hold 16%. The sequenced sample was peripheral blood. The receptors here all came from a man between 70 and 80 years old with COVID-19, enrolled during active disease. CDR3s include the opening cysteine and the closing phenylalanine or tryptophan.

V gene,CDR3 length,J gene,CDR3 protein
TRBV18,13,TRBJ1-2,CASSNKGNYGYTF
TRBV4-1,19,TRBJ2-5,CASSQNHGTSGSRGETQYF
TRBV18,12,TRBJ2-4,CASSPTRNIQYF
TRBV3-1/TRBV3-2,13,TRBJ1-6,CASSPGGGSPLHF
TRBV18,13,TRBJ1-5,CASSPYSNQPQHF
TRBV28,13,TRBJ2-7,CASRAGTSGEQYF
TRBV5-8,16,TRBJ1-2,CASNQLQGLALYGYTF
TRBV12-3/TRBV12-4,12,TRBJ2-7,CASSLLEYEQYF
TRBV5-1,14,TRBJ2-2,CASKQGGNTGELFF
TRBV3-1/TRBV3-2,14,TRBJ1-3,CASSRTGTGNTIYF
TRBV7-2,15,TRBJ2-2,CASSPWDRRTGELFF
TRBV6-4,14,TRBJ1-2,CASSDLTGGAGYTF
TRBV19,13,TRBJ1-1,CASSRGGPPEAFF
TRBV23-1,18,TRBJ2-7,CASSQSAARDRVDPEQYF
TRBV24-1,16,TRBJ1-2,CATSDVTGTTSHGYTF
TRBV11-2,13,TRBJ2-2,CASREGNTGELFF
TRBV9,14,TRBJ1-2,CASSATGTNYGYTF
TRBV9,16,TRBJ2-7,CASSVGGLAGVYEQYF
TRBV6-2/TRBV6-3,16,TRBJ1-3,CASSNTGGASGNTIYF
TRBV28,19,TRBJ1-2,CASSLAPGDRHPPGSSYTF
TRBV5-1,16,TRBJ2-7,CASSLGGGRANYEQYF
TRBV6-5,15,TRBJ1-5,CASSYSGVGNQPQHF
TRBV2,14,TRBJ2-1,CATQGLNSYNEQFF
TRBV5-1,14,TRBJ2-1,CASSPPGSGNEQFF